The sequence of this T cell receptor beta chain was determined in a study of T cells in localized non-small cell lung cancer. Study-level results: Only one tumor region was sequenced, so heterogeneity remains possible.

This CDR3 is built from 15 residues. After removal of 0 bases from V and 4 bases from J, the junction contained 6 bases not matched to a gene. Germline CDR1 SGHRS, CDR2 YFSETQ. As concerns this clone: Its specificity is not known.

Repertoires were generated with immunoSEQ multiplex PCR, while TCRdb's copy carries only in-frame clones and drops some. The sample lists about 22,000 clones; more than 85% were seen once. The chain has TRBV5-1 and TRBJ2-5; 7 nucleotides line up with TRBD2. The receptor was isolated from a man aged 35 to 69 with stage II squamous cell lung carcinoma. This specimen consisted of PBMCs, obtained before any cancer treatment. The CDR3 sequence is CASSLAPGGPETQYF. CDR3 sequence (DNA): TGCGCCAGCAGCTTGGCCCCGGGGGGTCCAGAGACCCAGTACTTC.